This is a list of T cell receptor beta chains from one sample in a study of CD8 T cells in Susac syndrome. TCRdb reanalysed the immunoSEQ multiplex PCR reads using MiXCR and keeps one entry per CDR3 protein. The sample lists about 200,000 distinct CDR3 sequences; roughly 96% were seen once. Sequencing input: CD4+ T cells from PBMCs. The origin of the receptors is a human donor in good health. Each CDR3 is given with its conserved first and last residue. D genes are given only for firm matches. Rows give clone size only sometimes, using once, few, many, or a class for an expanded clone.

CDR3	DNA	D	V	J	size
CASSLELDTEAFF	TGTGCCAGCAGTTTGGAGTTGGACACTGAAGCTTTCTTT	NA	TRBV12-3/TRBV12-4	TRBJ1-1	NA
CSASDWGDTDTQYF	TGCAGTGCGAGCGACTGGGGGGACACAGATACGCAGTATTTT	NA	TRBV20-1	TRBJ2-3	NA
CASSSTVGRTDTQYF	TGTGCCAGCAGTTCGACAGTAGGCAGGACAGATACGCAGTATTTT	NA	TRBV10-3	TRBJ2-3	NA
CATRRQGENNEQFF	TGTGCCACCAGAAGACAGGGGGAGAACAATGAGCAGTTCTTC	TRBD1	TRBV24-1	TRBJ2-1	NA
CASSRDAITYNEQFF	TGTGCCAGCAGCCGGGACGCCATCACCTACAATGAGCAGTTCTTC	NA	TRBV27	TRBJ2-1	NA
CSASGYGYTF	TGCAGTGCATCAGGGTACGGCTACACCTTC	NA	TRBV20-1	TRBJ1-2	NA
CASNLSEGTEAFF	TGTGCCAGCAACTTAAGTGAGGGAACTGAAGCTTTCTTT	NA	TRBV7-3	TRBJ1-1	NA
CASSHRDQGADTQYF	TGCGCCAGCAGCCATAGAGATCAGGGGGCGGATACGCAGTATTTT	TRBD1	TRBV4-3	TRBJ2-3	NA
CASSLVGSDEQFF	TGCGCCAGCAGCTTGGTGGGGAGCGATGAGCAGTTCTTC	NA	TRBV5-1	TRBJ2-1	NA
CASSLALNNEQFF	TGTGCCAGCAGCTTAGCCCTCAACAATGAGCAGTTCTTC	NA	TRBV7-8	TRBJ2-1	NA
CASSAWDTGELFF	TGTGCCAGCAGTGCCTGGGACACCGGGGAGCTGTTTTTT	NA	TRBV12-3/TRBV12-4	TRBJ2-2	NA
CSVARQGPNPTDTQYF	TGCAGCGTTGCCCGACAGGGCCCCAACCCCACAGATACGCAGTATTTT	TRBD1	TRBV29-1	TRBJ2-3	once
CASSLPPGSDEQFF	TGTGCCAGCAGCCTCCCTCCGGGGAGCGATGAGCAGTTCTTC	NA	TRBV3-1	TRBJ2-1	once
CAWGSLGQGAREQFF	TGTGCCTGGGGTTCCTTGGGACAGGGGGCGCGTGAGCAGTTCTTC	TRBD1	TRBV30	TRBJ2-1	NA
CATGQDLWSEQYF	TGTGCCACCGGACAGGACCTGTGGAGCGAGCAGTACTTC	TRBD1	TRBV6-1	TRBJ2-7	NA
CASSQDGRGIADTQYF	TGCGCCAGCAGCCAAGACGGCCGGGGGATTGCAGATACGCAGTATTTT	NA	TRBV4-3	TRBJ2-3	NA
CASSGEGRRYF	TGTGCCAGCAGTGGCGAGGGGCGACGGTACTTC	NA	TRBV27	TRBJ2-4	once
CASSFRGRNSPLHF	TGTGCCAGCAGTTTCAGGGGGCGGAATTCACCCCTCCACTTT	TRBD1	TRBV6-5	TRBJ1-6	NA